A selection of T cell receptor beta chains follows, all from one sample in a study of cytomegalovirus exposure and HLA in healthy donors. Sequenced by immunoSEQ multiplex PCR; TCRdb stores in-frame clones only, minus some. In the table there are over 65,000 clones, around 80% of which are singletons. The sequenced sample consisted of PBMCs. All receptors come from a woman in her 30s in good health and CMV-seropositive. CDR3s include the opening cysteine and the closing phenylalanine or tryptophan. Fields, in order: CDR3 protein, V gene, clone size. Some rows have no size entry. The others give once, few or many, or a class for an expanded clone.

CDR3: CATSRDGAGGVYGELFF; V: TRBV15; size: .
CDR3: CASSLGAQETQYF; V: TRBV7-3; size: .
CDR3: CASSSTGTGRIYGYTF; V: TRBV14; size: .
CDR3: CASSGRGLMDTQYF; V: TRBV5-1; size: .
CDR3: CASRSGLNTGELFF; V: TRBV10-2; size: .
CDR3: CASSFRPSGSNYNEQFF; V: TRBV5-1; size: .
CDR3: CASSFRGGSTDTQYF; V: TRBV5-1; size: .
CDR3: CASSDRVYGYTF; V: TRBV6-5; size: .
CDR3: CASSWDRGNEQYF; V: TRBV6-5; size: .
CDR3: CASRNPLGSERYEQYF; V: TRBV5-1; size: .
CDR3: CASTLRGVGGELFF; V: TRBV5-1; size: .
CDR3: CASGLSSQSSGNTIYF; V: TRBV12-5; size: .
CDR3: CASCREGGEQFF; V: TRBV5-6; size: .
CDR3: CASSQGDNRWAEAFF; V: TRBV19; size: .
CDR3: CAISRGAGFTEAFF; V: TRBV10-3; size: .
CDR3: CASSLLLVGRADDTQYF; V: TRBV5-1; size: few
CDR3: CASSLDRVGNQPQHF; V: TRBV18; size: once
CDR3: CASSLKQGNEQYF; V: TRBV27; size: .
CDR3: CASSFRGSGGSYEQYF; V: TRBV5-6; size: .
CDR3: CASRGTGAGELFF; V: TRBV28; size: .
CDR3: CASSLKQGATGELFF; V: TRBV7-2; size: once
CDR3: CASSPFFGKQETQYF; V: TRBV6-6; size: .
CDR3: CASNLGRHGPGELFF; V: TRBV6-5; size: once
CDR3: CASTGVPPREQYF; V: TRBV2; size: .
CDR3: CASSLQGPGAEAFF; V: TRBV27; size: .
CDR3: CAILRSGNTIYF; V: TRBV10-3; size: .
CDR3: CASPMAPRLEMNTEAFF; V: TRBV5-4; size: .
CDR3: CASSLGRGTYEQYF; V: TRBV27; size: .
CDR3: CASSPGQARGYGYTF; V: TRBV28; size: .